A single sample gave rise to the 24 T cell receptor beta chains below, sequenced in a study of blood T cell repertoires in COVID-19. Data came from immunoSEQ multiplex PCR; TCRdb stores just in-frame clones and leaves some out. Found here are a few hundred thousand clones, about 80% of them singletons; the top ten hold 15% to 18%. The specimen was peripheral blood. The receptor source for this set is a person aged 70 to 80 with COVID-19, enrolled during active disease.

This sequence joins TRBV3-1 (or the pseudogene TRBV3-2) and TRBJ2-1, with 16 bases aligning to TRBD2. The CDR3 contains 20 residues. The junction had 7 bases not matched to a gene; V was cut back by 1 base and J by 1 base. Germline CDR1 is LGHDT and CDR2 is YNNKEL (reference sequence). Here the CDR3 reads CASSQGLGTSGRASYNEQFF. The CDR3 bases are TGTGCCAGCAGCCAAGGATTGGGGACTAGCGGGAGGGCATCCTACAATGAGCAGTTCTTC.

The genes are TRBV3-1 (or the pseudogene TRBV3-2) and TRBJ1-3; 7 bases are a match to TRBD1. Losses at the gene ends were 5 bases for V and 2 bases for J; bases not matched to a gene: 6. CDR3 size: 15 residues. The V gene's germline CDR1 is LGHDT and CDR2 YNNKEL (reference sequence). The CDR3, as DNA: TGTGCCAGCAGCGACCCAGGGGGAGCTGGAAACACCATATATTTT. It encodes CASSDPGGAGNTIYF.

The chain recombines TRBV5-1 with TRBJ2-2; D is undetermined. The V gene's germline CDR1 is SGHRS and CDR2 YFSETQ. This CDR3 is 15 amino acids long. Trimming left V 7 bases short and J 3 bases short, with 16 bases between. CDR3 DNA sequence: TGCGCCAGCGTTCCGGGTCTCACCTACACCGGGGAGCTGTTTTTT. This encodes CASVPGLTYTGELFF.

CDR3 coding DNA: TGTGCCAGCAGTTATTGGGGGGTTGGCTACGAGCAGTACTTC. It yields the protein CASSYWGVGYEQYF. V and J are TRBV27 and TRBJ2-7; tentative D call: TRBD2 (6 bases). Between the trimmed V and J ends, which lost 4 bases and 3 bases, there was a span of 13 bases. Germline CDR1 is MNHEY and CDR2 is SMNVEV (reference sequence). The CDR3 sequence is 14 residues long.

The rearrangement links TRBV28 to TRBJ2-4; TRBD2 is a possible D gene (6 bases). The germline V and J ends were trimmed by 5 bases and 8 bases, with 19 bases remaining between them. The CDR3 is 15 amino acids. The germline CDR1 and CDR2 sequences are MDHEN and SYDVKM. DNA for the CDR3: TGTGCCAGCAGTGAGAGGACTACCCTCGGGGACATTCAGTACTTC. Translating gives CASSERTTLGDIQYF.

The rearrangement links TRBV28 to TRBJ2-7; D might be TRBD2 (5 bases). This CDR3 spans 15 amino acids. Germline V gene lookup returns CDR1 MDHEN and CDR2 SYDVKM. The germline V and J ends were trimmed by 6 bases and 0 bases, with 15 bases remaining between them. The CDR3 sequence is CASRKQGGSSYEQYF. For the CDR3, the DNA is TGTGCCAGCAGGAAACAAGGAGGTTCCTCCTACGAGCAGTACTTC.

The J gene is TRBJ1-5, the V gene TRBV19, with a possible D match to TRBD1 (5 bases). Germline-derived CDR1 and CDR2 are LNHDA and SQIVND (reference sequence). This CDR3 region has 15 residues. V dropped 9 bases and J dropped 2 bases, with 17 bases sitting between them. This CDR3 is CASRGEGSRNQPQHF. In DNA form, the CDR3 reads TGTGCCAGCCGGGGGGAGGGTAGCCGCAATCAGCCCCAGCATTTT.

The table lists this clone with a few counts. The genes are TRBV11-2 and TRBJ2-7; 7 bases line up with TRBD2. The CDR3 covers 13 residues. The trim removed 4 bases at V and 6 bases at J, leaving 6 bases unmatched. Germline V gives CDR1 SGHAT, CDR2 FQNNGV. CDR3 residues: CASSSAASGEQYF. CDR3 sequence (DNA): TGTGCCAGCAGCTCGGCGGCTAGCGGCGAGCAGTACTTC.

The CDR3 nucleotides are TGTGCCAGCAGCCAAGCGGCCAATTTTTACAATGAGCAGTTCTTC. Translation: CASSQAANFYNEQFF. The chain has TRBV7-2 and TRBJ2-1; a weak D match, TRBD2 (5 bases). The CDR3 contains 15 residues. Trimming took 5 bases from V and 4 from J, leaving 15 bases between them. Germline V gene sequence: CDR1 SGHTA, CDR2 FQGNSA.

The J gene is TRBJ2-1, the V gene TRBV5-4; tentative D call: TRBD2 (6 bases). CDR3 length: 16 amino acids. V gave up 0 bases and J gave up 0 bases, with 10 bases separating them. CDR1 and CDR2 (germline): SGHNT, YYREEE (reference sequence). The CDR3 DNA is TGTGCCAGCAGCTTGGAGGCGGGGCTCTCCTACAATGAGCAGTTCTTC. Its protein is CASSLEAGLSYNEQFF.

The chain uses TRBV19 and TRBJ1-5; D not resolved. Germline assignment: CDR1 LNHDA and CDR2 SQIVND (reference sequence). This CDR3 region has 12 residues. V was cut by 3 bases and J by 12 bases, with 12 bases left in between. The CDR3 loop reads CASSIGGMLQHF. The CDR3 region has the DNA TGTGCCAGTAGTATCGGCGGCATGCTCCAGCATTTT.

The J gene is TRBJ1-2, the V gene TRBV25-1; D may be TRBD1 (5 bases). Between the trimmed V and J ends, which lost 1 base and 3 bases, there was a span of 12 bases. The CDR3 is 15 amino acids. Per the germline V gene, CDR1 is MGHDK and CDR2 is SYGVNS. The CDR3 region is CASSEWTLGHYGYTF. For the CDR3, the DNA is TGTGCCAGCAGTGAATGGACACTTGGTCACTATGGCTACACCTTC.

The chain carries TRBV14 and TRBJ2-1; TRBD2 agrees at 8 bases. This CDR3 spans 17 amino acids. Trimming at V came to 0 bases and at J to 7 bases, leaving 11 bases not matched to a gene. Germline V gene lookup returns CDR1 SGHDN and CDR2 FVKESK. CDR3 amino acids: CASSQDFFLAGKNEQFF. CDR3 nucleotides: TGTGCCAGCAGCCAAGATTTTTTCCTAGCGGGTAAAAATGAGCAGTTCTTC.

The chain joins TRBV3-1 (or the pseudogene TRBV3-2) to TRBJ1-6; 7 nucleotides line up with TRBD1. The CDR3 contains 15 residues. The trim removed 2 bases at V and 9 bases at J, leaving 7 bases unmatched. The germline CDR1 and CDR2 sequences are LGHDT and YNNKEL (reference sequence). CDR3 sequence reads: CASSQKRQGFSPLHF. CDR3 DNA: TGTGCCAGCAGCCAAAAGAGACAGGGATTTTCACCCCTCCACTTT.

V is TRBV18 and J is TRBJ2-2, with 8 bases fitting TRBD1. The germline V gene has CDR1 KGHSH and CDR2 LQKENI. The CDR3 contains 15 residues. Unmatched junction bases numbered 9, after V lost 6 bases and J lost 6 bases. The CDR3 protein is CASSPLGQGAGELFF. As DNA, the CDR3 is TGTGCCAGCTCCCCCCTCGGACAGGGCGCCGGGGAGCTGTTTTTT.

CDR3 nucleotide sequence: TGTGCCAGCAGCTTGTTACGACAGGGTTTACGGGAAAAACTGTTTTTT. It specifies CASSLLRQGLREKLFF. The chain carries TRBV5-8 and TRBJ1-4; TRBD1 matches 7 bases. CDR1 SGHTS and CDR2 YDEGEE come from the germline V gene. This CDR3 is 16 amino acids long. V shed 1 base and J 8 bases; nucleotides not matched to a gene: 11.

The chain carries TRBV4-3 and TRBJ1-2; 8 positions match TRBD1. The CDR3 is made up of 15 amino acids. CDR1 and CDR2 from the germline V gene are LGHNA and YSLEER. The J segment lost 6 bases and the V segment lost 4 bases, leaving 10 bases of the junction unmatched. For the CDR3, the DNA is TGCGCCAGCAGCCGAAAGACAGGGGTGGGTAATGGCTACACCTTC. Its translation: CASSRKTGVGNGYTF.

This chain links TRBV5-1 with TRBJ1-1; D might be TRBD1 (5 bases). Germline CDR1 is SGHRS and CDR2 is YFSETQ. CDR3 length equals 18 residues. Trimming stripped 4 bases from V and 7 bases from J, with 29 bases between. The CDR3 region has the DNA TGCGCCAGCAGCCAGGGAGGGGTTATAGGGAATAAAATTATTGAAGCTTTCTTT. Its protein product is CASSQGGVIGNKIIEAFF.

Written as DNA, the CDR3 is TGTGCCAGCAGCCGGGACAGGCAGAGCTACAATGAGCAGTTCTTC. It specifies CASSRDRQSYNEQFF. The chain is built from TRBV6-5 and TRBJ2-1, with TRBD1 identical over 8 bases. Germline CDR1 MNHEY, CDR2 SVGAGI. V dropped 6 bases and J dropped 3; count of bases not matched to a gene: 7. CDR3 length: 15 residues.

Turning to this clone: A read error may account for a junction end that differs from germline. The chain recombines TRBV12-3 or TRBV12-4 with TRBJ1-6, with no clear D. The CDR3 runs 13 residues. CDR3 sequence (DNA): TGTGCCAGCAGGTTAGCTGCGGGTTCACCCCTCCACTTT. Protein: CASRLAAGSPLHF.

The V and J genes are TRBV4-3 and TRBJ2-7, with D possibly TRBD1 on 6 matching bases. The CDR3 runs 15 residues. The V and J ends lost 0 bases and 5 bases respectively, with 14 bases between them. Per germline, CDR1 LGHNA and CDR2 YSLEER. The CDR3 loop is CASSQDYRVGHEQYF. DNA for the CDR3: TGCGCCAGCAGCCAAGACTACAGGGTAGGCCACGAGCAGTACTTC.

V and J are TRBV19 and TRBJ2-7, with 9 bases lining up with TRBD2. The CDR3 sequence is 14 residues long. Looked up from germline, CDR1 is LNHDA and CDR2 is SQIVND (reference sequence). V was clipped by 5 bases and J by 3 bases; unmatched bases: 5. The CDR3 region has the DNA TGTGCCAGTAGTTTGAGTAGCGGGGGCTACGAGCAGTACTTC. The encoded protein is CASSLSSGGYEQYF.

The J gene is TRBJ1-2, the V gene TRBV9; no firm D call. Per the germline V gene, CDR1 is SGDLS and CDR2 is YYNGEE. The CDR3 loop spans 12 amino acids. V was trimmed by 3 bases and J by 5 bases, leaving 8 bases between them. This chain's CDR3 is CASSAQIYGYTF. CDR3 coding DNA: TGTGCCAGCAGCGCCCAGATATATGGCTACACCTTC.

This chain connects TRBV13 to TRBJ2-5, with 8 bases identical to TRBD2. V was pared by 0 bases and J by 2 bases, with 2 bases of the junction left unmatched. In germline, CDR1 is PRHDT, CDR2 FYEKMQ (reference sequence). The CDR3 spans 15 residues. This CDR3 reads CASSLGAGGQETQYF. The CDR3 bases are TGTGCCAGCAGCTTAGGTGCGGGAGGTCAAGAGACCCAGTACTTC.